The rows below give T cell receptor beta chains drawn from one sample of a study of identical twins. Using its own MiXCR run on the 5' RACE reads, TCRdb lists one record per CDR3 protein. The profile shows about 280,000 distinct CDR3 sequences, roughly 8.6% of them singletons. The data also belong to a second study, concerning yellow fever vaccine responses in identical twins.

Sample: memory (CD45RO+) T cells sorted from blood. The source is a woman younger than 30 in good health. Each CDR3 is given with its conserved first and last residue. The D gene is left open where the match is weak. Clone size is stated in some rows and not others, as once, few, many or a class when expanded.

d_call: NA
j_call: TRBJ2-2
clone_size: many
v_call: TRBV3-1
cdr3_aa: CASSLITTGELFF
cdr3_nt: TGTGCCAGCAGCTTGATCACCACCGGGGAGCTGTTTTTT

d_call: TRBD2
j_call: TRBJ2-3
clone_size: many
v_call: TRBV5-1
cdr3_aa: CASSLRGEFDTQYF
cdr3_nt: TGCGCCAGCAGCTTGCGGGGGGAATTCGATACGCAGTATTTT

d_call: NA
j_call: TRBJ1-5
clone_size: few
v_call: TRBV6-5
cdr3_aa: CASSWIRYQPQHF
cdr3_nt: TGTGCCAGCAGTTGGATACGGTATCAGCCCCAGCATTTT

d_call: NA
j_call: TRBJ1-1
clone_size: NA
v_call: TRBV7-2
cdr3_aa: CASSLGGQGTYAFF
cdr3_nt: TGTGCCAGCAGCTTAGGGGGGCAGGGGACGTACGCTTTCTTT

d_call: NA
j_call: TRBJ2-7
clone_size: many
v_call: TRBV12-3/TRBV12-4
cdr3_aa: CASSYYYEQYF
cdr3_nt: TGTGCCAGCAGCTATTACTACGAGCAGTACTTC

d_call: NA
j_call: TRBJ1-2
clone_size: NA
v_call: TRBV20-1
cdr3_aa: CSASLPAGQVYGYTF
cdr3_nt: TGCAGTGCTAGTCTCCCAGCGGGGCAGGTTTATGGCTACACCTTC

d_call: NA
j_call: TRBJ2-1
clone_size: many
v_call: TRBV19
cdr3_aa: CASSIEGRLTSNEQFF
cdr3_nt: TGTGCCAGTAGTATAGAGGGTAGACTTACATCCAATGAGCAGTTCTTC

d_call: TRBD2
j_call: TRBJ2-3
clone_size: once
v_call: TRBV28
cdr3_aa: CASSRPGLGSTDTQYF
cdr3_nt: TGTGCCAGCAGTCGCCCCGGACTAGGTAGCACAGATACGCAGTATTTT

d_call: NA
j_call: TRBJ1-1
clone_size: NA
v_call: TRBV6-1
cdr3_aa: CASTLGIGGAGEAFF
cdr3_nt: TGTGCCAGCACCCTAGGTATCGGCGGGGCTGGTGAAGCTTTCTTT

d_call: TRBD1
j_call: TRBJ2-7
clone_size: many
v_call: TRBV20-1
cdr3_aa: CSARPPGQDYEQYF
cdr3_nt: TGCAGTGCTAGGCCACCGGGACAGGACTACGAGCAGTACTTC

d_call: NA
j_call: TRBJ2-2
clone_size: NA
v_call: TRBV20-1
cdr3_aa: CSARPTNTGELFF
cdr3_nt: TGCAGTGCTAGACCAACCAACACCGGGGAGCTGTTTTTT

d_call: NA
j_call: TRBJ1-6
clone_size: few
v_call: TRBV18
cdr3_aa: CASSPSVLPNSPLHF
cdr3_nt: TGTGCCAGCTCACCTTCCGTTCTGCCTAATTCACCCCTCCACTTT

d_call: NA
j_call: TRBJ1-1
clone_size: many
v_call: TRBV6-6
cdr3_aa: CASSKQRNTEAFF
cdr3_nt: TGTGCCAGCAGCAAACAGAGGAATACTGAAGCTTTCTTT

d_call: NA
j_call: TRBJ2-1
clone_size: NA
v_call: TRBV7-3
cdr3_aa: CASSLSGSSDNEQFF
cdr3_nt: TGTGCCAGCAGCTTATCTGGTTCCTCGGACAATGAGCAGTTCTTC

d_call: NA
j_call: TRBJ1-5
clone_size: NA
v_call: TRBV28
cdr3_aa: CASIRGDRVGQPQHF
cdr3_nt: TGTGCCAGCATAAGGGGCGACCGGGTCGGACAGCCCCAGCATTTT

d_call: TRBD1
j_call: TRBJ2-5
clone_size: NA
v_call: TRBV18
cdr3_aa: CASSQAGTVQETQYF
cdr3_nt: TGTGCCAGCTCACAGGCCGGGACAGTCCAAGAGACCCAGTACTTC

d_call: NA
j_call: TRBJ1-6
clone_size: many
v_call: TRBV5-6
cdr3_aa: CASSLAAIYNSPLHF
cdr3_nt: TGTGCCAGCAGCTTGGCGGCAATCTATAATTCACCCCTCCACTTT

d_call: NA
j_call: TRBJ1-6
clone_size: few
v_call: TRBV2
cdr3_aa: CASSAQGTAYNSPLHF
cdr3_nt: TGTGCCAGCAGCGCCCAAGGGACGGCCTATAATTCACCCCTCCACTTT

d_call: TRBD2
j_call: TRBJ2-1
clone_size: few
v_call: TRBV11-2
cdr3_aa: CASSLSGTSGSSYNEQFF
cdr3_nt: TGTGCCAGCAGCTTAAGTGGGACTAGCGGGAGCTCCTACAATGAGCAGTTCTTC

d_call: NA
j_call: TRBJ2-5
clone_size: few
v_call: TRBV20-1
cdr3_aa: CTPRQQIETQYF
cdr3_nt: TGCACCCCTCGTCAACAGATAGAGACCCAGTACTTC

d_call: NA
j_call: TRBJ1-4
clone_size: NA
v_call: TRBV20-1
cdr3_aa: CSALAARTNEKLFF
cdr3_nt: TGCAGTGCTCTAGCGGCAAGAACTAATGAAAAACTGTTTTTT

d_call: NA
j_call: TRBJ1-4
clone_size: NA
v_call: TRBV5-1
cdr3_aa: CASSPRPGEKLFF
cdr3_nt: TGCGCCAGCAGCCCGAGGCCGGGAGAAAAACTGTTTTTT

d_call: TRBD2
j_call: TRBJ2-1
clone_size: NA
v_call: TRBV11-2
cdr3_aa: CASSLAPGLLQFF
cdr3_nt: TGTGCCAGCAGCTTGGCTCCGGGACTATTGCAGTTCTTC

d_call: NA
j_call: TRBJ1-5
clone_size: NA
v_call: TRBV27
cdr3_aa: CASSFQGNGNQPQHF
cdr3_nt: TGTGCCAGCAGTTTTCAGGGGAATGGGAATCAGCCCCAGCATTTT

d_call: NA
j_call: TRBJ2-5
clone_size: many
v_call: TRBV15
cdr3_aa: CATSRDSGGETQYF
cdr3_nt: TGTGCCACCAGCAGAGATTCAGGGGGGGAGACCCAGTACTTC